The present entry profiles one T cell receptor (beta chain) with its context. The antigen is not known. Template material for TCR beta VDJ and CDR3 profiling consisted of genomic DNA. TCRdb recomputed calls from the reads with MiXCR, one row per CDR3 protein. The top ten clones hold 25% to 30% of a sample with 190,000 or so distinct CDR3 sequences, 60% to 65% of them seen once. The CDR3 sequence is 13 residues long. The V gene's germline CDR1 is DFQATT and CDR2 SNEGSKA (reference sequence). Trimming removed 6 bases from V and 1 base from J; junction bases left unmatched: 6. This sample stems from a study of CD8+CD57+ T cells in acquired aplastic anemia. Regarding the study as a whole: Patients were compared with controls for CD8+ Simpson's diversity, and no significant difference emerged.

The chain links TRBV20-1 to TRBJ2-7, with TRBD1 matching 7 bases. Sequencing was done on a sample of sorted CD4+, CD8+, or CD8+CD57+ T cells (not recorded which) from PBMCs. This clonotype originated in a human donor in good health. The CDR3, as DNA: TGCAGTGCCCATGGACAGGATTCCTACGAGCAGTACTTC. Translation: CSAHGQDSYEQYF.